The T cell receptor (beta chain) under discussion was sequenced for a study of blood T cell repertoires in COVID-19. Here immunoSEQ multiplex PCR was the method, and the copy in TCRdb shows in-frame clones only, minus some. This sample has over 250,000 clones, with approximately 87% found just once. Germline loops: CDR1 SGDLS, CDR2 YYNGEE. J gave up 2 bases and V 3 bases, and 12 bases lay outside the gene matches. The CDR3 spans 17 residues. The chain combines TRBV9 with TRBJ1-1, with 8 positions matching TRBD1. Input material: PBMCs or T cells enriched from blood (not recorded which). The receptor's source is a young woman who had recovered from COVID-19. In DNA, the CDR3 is TGTGCCAGCAGCGCCCAGGGGGCGGGAACCCTCAACACTGAAGCTTTCTTT. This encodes CASSAQGAGTLNTEAFF.